The table lists the clone carrying this T cell receptor beta chain with many counts. Its specificity is unknown. The data were taken from a study of Graves' ophthalmopathy and Graves' hyperthyroidism. RNA transcripts were the source from which TCR beta CDR3 regions were amplified. An initial RT-PCR round employing HTBI primers preceded a second-round multiplex PCR. TCRdb passed the multiplex PCR reads through MiXCR, listing each CDR3 protein once. Altogether over a million distinct CDR3 sequences are present, about two fifths being singletons, with the ten largest covering roughly 11%. Aged 18 to 65, hyperthyroidism patients had new diagnoses of under 2 months' duration. Certain patients, namely those with other autoimmune diseases, uncontrolled infections, pregnancy or lactation, were excluded. Germline loops: CDR1 SEHNR, CDR2 FQNEAQ (reference sequence). The CDR3 runs 15 residues. V lost 5 bases, J lost 4 bases, and 15 bases lay in between.

Study-wide findings and caveats: The model flagged ophthalmopathy progression at about 68% sensitivity and roughly 72% specificity. Ophthalmopathy was separated from stable hyperthyroidism by a 13-signature model with 87.88% sensitivity and about 79% specificity.

The specimen sequenced was peripheral blood or thyroid tissue (not recorded which). The rearrangement links TRBV7-9 to TRBJ1-3; D is unresolved. This receptor was taken from an adult man with Graves' hyperthyroidism. CDR3 region: CASSRGSDGGNTIYF. CDR3 sequence (DNA): TGTGCCAGCAGCCGCGGGTCCGACGGAGGAAACACCATATATTTT.